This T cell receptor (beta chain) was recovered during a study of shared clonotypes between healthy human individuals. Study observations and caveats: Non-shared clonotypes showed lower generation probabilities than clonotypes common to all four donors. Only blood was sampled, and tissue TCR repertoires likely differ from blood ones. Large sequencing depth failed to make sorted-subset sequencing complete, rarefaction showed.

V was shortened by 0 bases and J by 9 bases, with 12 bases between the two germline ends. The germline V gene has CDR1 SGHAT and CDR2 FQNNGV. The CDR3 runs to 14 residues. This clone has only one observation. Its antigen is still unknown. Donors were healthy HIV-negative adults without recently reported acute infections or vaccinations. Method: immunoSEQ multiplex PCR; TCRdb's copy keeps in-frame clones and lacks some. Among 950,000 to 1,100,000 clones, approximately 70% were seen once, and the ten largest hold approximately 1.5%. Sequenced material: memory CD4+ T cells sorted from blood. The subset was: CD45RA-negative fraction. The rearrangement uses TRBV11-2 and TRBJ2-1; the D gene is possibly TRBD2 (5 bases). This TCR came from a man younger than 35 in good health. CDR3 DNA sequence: TGTGCCAGCAGCTTAGATGCGAGCCGGGGTGAGCAGTTCTTC. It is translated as CASSLDASRGEQFF.